This entry describes one TCR beta chain. The data originate from a study of blood T cell repertoires in COVID-19. In the study overall: The samples span acute and convalescent COVID-19 from the United States, Italy and Spain. The cDNA or gDNA used as material had been derived from T cells, B-cell-depleted T cells, or PBMCs.

Per the original methods: Amplification of reference gene primers provided the estimated nucleated cell counts. Generated by immunoSEQ multiplex PCR, the TCRdb table keeps only in-frame clones and is missing some. V, J and clone size reflect that table, while D and trimming were determined from the DNA. The table records 88,000 or so clones, about 85% of them present only once. The clonotype comes from a human donor in a cohort sampled during active COVID-19. Input material: peripheral blood.

The CDR3 protein is CASRLASGRQETQYF. CDR3 DNA: TGTGCCAGCAGACTAGCGTCCGGGAGGCAAGAGACCCAGTACTTC. This chain links TRBV7-8 with TRBJ2-5; TRBD2 matches 7 bases. The V and J ends lost 6 bases and 2 bases, in that order; junction bases with no gene match: 9. Per germline, CDR1 SGHVS and CDR2 FQNEAQ. The length of the CDR3 is 15 residues.